Listed below are T cell receptor beta chains from one sample, sequenced in a study of T cells of healthy individuals. Via MiXCR, TCRdb re-called the 5' RACE reads, giving one row per CDR3 protein. Among 38,000 or so distinct CDR3 sequences listed, approximately 4.5% were seen once. These receptors came from a human donor in good health. The CDR3 runs from the conserved cysteine through the conserved F or W. Fields, in order: J gene, V gene, clone size, D gene, CDR3 protein, CDR3 DNA. The D gene is left open where the match is weak. Expanded clones get a size class; other rows say once, few or many, or leave the size out.

>TRBJ2-1|TRBV10-3|many|TRBD2
CAISPAGEVGEQFF
TGTGCCATCAGTCCAGCGGGAGAGGTGGGTGAGCAGTTCTTC
>TRBJ2-1|TRBV5-1|many|TRBD1
CASSSTGMGHNEQFF
TGCGCCAGCAGCTCGACAGGGATGGGGCACAATGAGCAGTTCTTC
>TRBJ2-3|TRBV2|many|-
CANTDTQYF
TGTGCGAACACAGATACGCAGTATTTT
>TRBJ2-7|TRBV2|-|-
CASRADSTYEQYF
TGTGCCAGCAGGGCCGACAGCACCTACGAGCAGTACTTC
>TRBJ1-2|TRBV15|many|-
CATSPTSNYGYTF
TGTGCCACCAGCCCGACATCTAACTATGGCTACACCTTC
>TRBJ1-5|TRBV30|-|TRBD1
CAWSGTGDQPQHF
TGTGCCTGGAGCGGGACAGGGGATCAGCCCCAGCATTTT
>TRBJ2-7|TRBV12-3/TRBV12-4|-|TRBD2
CASSLLAGGLSYEQYF
TGTGCCAGCAGTTTACTAGCGGGAGGTTTATCCTACGAGCAGTACTTC
>TRBJ1-1|TRBV6-2/TRBV6-3|many|-
CASSRNRDNTEAFF
TGTGCCAGCAGTCGAAACAGGGACAACACTGAAGCTTTCTTT
>TRBJ2-4|TRBV20-1|many|-
CSADPQEGKNIQYF
TGCAGTGCCGATCCCCAGGAGGGAAAGAACATTCAGTACTTC
>TRBJ1-1|TRBV28|few|-
CASSIMNTEAFF
TGTGCCAGCAGTATAATGAACACTGAAGCTTTCTTT
>TRBJ2-3|TRBV6-4|many|-
CASSDSANSHTDTQYF
TGTGCCAGCAGTGACTCGGCGAACAGCCACACAGATACGCAGTATTTT
>TRBJ1-3|TRBV20-1|many|-
CSAKPVGDYTGNTIYF
TGCAGTGCTAAGCCGGTTGGCGATTATACTGGAAACACCATATATTTT
>TRBJ2-1|TRBV20-1|many|-
CSASSQRGYNEQFF
TGCAGTGCTAGTTCCCAGCGCGGTTACAATGAGCAGTTCTTC
>TRBJ2-7|TRBV10-1|-|TRBD2
CASSPRTSGGYEQYF
TGCGCCAGCAGTCCCAGGACTAGCGGGGGCTACGAGCAGTACTTC
>TRBJ2-3|TRBV7-6|many|-
CASSPPPGSTDTQYF
TGTGCCAGCAGCCCCCCTCCGGGAAGCACAGATACGCAGTATTTT
>TRBJ1-1|TRBV15|many|TRBD1
CATSRPGQANTEAFF
TGTGCCACCAGCAGGCCGGGACAGGCCAACACTGAAGCTTTCTTT
>TRBJ1-5|TRBV12-3/TRBV12-4|many|-
CASSLQGPGDNQPQHF
TGTGCCAGCAGTCTCCAAGGACCCGGAGACAATCAGCCCCAGCATTTT
>TRBJ1-6|TRBV7-2|many|-
CASSLPNSPLHF
TGTGCCAGCAGCTTACCTAATTCACCCCTCCACTTT